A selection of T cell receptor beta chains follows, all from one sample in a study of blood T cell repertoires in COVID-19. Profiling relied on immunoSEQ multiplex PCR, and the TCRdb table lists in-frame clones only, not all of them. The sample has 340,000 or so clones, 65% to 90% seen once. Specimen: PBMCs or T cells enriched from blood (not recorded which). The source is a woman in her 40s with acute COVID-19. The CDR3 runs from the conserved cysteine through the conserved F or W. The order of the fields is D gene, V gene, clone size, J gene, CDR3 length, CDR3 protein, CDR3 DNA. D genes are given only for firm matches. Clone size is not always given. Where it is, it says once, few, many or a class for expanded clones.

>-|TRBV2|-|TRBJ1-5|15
CASSAFGDTNQPQHF
TGTGCCAGCAGCGCGTTTGGGGACACCAATCAGCCCCAGCATTTT
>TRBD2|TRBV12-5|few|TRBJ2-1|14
CASGSSGSGNEQFF
TGTGCTAGTGGTTCTAGCGGATCTGGGAATGAGCAGTTCTTC
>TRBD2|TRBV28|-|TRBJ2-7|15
CASSSLASGRVEQYF
TGTGCCAGCAGTTCCCTAGCTAGCGGGAGAGTCGAGCAGTACTTC
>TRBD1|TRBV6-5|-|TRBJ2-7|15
CASSLSGTGSYEQYF
TGTGCCAGCAGTCTTTCCGGGACAGGTTCCTACGAGCAGTACTTC
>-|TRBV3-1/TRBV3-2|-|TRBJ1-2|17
CASSQESTTGSRGGYTF
TGTGCCAGCAGCCAAGAAAGTACAACCGGGTCACGGGGTGGCTACACCTTC
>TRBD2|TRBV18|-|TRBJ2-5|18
CASSPPGQRGGDQETQYF
TGTGCCAGCTCACCACCCGGACAGCGGGGGGGCGACCAAGAGACCCAGTACTTC
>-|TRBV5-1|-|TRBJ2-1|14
CASGQTSPNNEQFF
TGCGCCAGCGGACAGACTAGCCCAAACAATGAGCAGTTCTTC
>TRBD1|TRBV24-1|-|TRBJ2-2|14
CATKGTVNTGELFF
TGTGCCACCAAGGGGACAGTGAACACCGGGGAGCTGTTTTTT
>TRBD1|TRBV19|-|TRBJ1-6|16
CASSADRGGLNSPLHF
TGTGCCAGTAGTGCTGACAGGGGAGGCCTTAATTCACCCCTCCACTTT
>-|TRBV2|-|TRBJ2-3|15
CASSEAGLFTDTQYF
TGTGCCAGCAGTGAAGCGGGACTTTTCACAGATACGCAGTATTTT
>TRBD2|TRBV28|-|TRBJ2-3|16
CASSFLLAGGTDTQYF
TGTGCCAGCAGTTTCTTACTAGCGGGGGGCACAGATACGCAGTATTTT
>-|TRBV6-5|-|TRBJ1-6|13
CASTGQPNSPLHF
TGTGCCAGCACCGGACAGCCAAATTCACCCCTCCACTTT
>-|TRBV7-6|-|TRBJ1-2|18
CASSLAAPRGASNYGYTF
TGTGCCAGCAGCTTAGCCGCACCTCGGGGGGCGTCTAACTATGGCTACACCTTC
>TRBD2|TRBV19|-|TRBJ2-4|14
CATSTAGDLNIQYF
TGTGCCACATCAACGGCGGGGGATTTAAACATTCAGTACTTC
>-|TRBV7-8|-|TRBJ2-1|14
CASSLSGAGNEQFF
TGTGCCAGCAGCTTAAGTGGGGCCGGAAATGAGCAGTTCTTC
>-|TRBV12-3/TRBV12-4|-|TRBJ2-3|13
CASSLRGTDTQYF
TGTGCCAGCAGTTTAAGAGGGACAGATACGCAGTATTTT
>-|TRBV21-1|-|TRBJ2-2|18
CASTHVKRQGSNTGELFF
TGTGCCAGCACCCACGTTAAGCGCCAGGGTTCGAACACCGGGGAGCTGTTTTTT
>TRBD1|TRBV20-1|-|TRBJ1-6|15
CSASPGTGRNSPLHF
TGCAGTGCTAGTCCCGGGACAGGGAGAAATTCACCCCTCCACTTT
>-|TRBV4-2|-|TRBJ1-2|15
CASSQGGGGAIGYTF
TGTGCCAGCAGCCAAGGGGGGGGAGGGGCTATTGGCTACACCTTC
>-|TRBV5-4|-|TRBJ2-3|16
CASSLGLGRLQDTQYF
TGTGCCAGCAGCTTGGGCTTAGGCAGACTCCAAGATACGCAGTATTTT
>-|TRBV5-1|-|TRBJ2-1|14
CASSSQLIYGEQFF
TGCGCCAGCAGTAGCCAGTTGATTTACGGTGAGCAGTTCTTC
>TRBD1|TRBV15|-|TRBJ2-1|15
CATGRGQGILDEQFF
TGTGCCACCGGTCGGGGACAGGGGATTTTGGATGAGCAGTTCTTC
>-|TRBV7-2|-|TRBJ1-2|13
CASSSSARGGYTF
TGTGCCAGCAGCTCTTCCGCACGAGGTGGCTACACCTTC
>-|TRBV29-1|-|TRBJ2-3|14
CSVRARASTDTQYF
-
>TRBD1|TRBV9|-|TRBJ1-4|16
CASSVNRGPGIEKLFF
TGTGCCAGCAGCGTAAACAGGGGGCCTGGGATTGAAAAACTGTTTTTT
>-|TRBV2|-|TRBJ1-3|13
CASSDPGGNTIYF
TGTGCCAGCAGTGATCCCGGTGGAAACACCATATATTTT
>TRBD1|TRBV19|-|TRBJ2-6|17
CASSPPGGGAGANVLTF
TGTGCCAGTAGCCCCCCAGGGGGTGGTGCTGGGGCCAACGTCCTGACTTTC
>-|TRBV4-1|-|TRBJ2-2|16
CASSQVDTGTTGELFF
TGCGCCAGCAGCCAAGTGGATACAGGGACGACCGGGGAGCTGTTTTTT
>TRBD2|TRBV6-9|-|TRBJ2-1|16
CASSSPAGFSYNEQFF
TGTGCCAGCAGTTCCCCAGCGGGATTTTCCTACAATGAGCAGTTCTTC
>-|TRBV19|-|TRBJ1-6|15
CASSTTRDFNSPLHF
TGTGCCAGTAGTACTACTCGGGACTTTAATTCACCCCTCCACTTT
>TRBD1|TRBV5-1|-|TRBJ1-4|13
CASSLEGLGTGSF
TGCGCCAGCAGCTTGGAGGGCCTCGGGACAGGGTCGTTT
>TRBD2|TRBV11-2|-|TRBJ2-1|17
CASSSQPLAGVYNEQFF
TGTGCCAGCAGCTCCCAGCCCCTAGCGGGAGTTTACAATGAGCAGTTCTTC
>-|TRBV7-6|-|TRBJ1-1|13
CASSFREEAEAFF
TGTGCCAGCAGCTTTCGGGAGGAGGCTGAAGCTTTCTTT
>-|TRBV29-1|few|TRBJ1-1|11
CSVARGNEAFF
TGCAGCGTTGCCAGAGGGAATGAAGCTTTCTTT
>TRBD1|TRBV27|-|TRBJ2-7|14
CASRRQGAIYEQYF
TGTGCCAGCAGGAGACAGGGGGCTATCTACGAGCAGTACTTC
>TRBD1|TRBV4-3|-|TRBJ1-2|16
CASSQDLQGAHNGYTF
TGCGCCAGCAGCCAAGATCTTCAGGGGGCGCATAACGGCTACACCTTC
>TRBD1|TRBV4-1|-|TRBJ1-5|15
CASSQGDRPYQPQHF
TGCGCCAGCAGCCAAGGGGACAGGCCTTATCAGCCCCAGCATTTT
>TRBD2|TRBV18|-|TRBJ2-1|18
CASSSKGLAGVYGNEQFF
TGTGCCAGCTCGAGCAAAGGACTAGCGGGGGTTTACGGGAATGAGCAGTTCTTC
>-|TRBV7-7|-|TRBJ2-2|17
CASSPSRVGLATGELFF
TGTGCCAGCAGCCCGAGCAGAGTGGGACTCGCGACCGGGGAGCTGTTTTTT
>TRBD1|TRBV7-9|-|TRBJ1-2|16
CASSLEDRGRDYGYTF
TGTGCCAGCAGCTTAGAGGACAGGGGGCGTGACTATGGCTACACCTTC
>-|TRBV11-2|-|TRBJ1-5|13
CASSLDRTQPQHF
TGTGCCAGCAGCTTAGATAGAACTCAGCCCCAGCATTTT
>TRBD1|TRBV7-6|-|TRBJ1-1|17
CASSPSPGQGRAWGAFF
TGTGCCAGCAGCCCCTCACCGGGACAGGGGCGGGCCTGGGGAGCTTTCTTT
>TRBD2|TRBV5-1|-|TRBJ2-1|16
CASSLKLAGDSDEQFF
TGCGCCAGCAGCCTGAAACTAGCGGGAGATTCCGATGAGCAGTTCTTC
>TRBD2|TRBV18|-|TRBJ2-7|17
CASSAPLLAGVRYEQYF
TGTGCCAGCTCAGCTCCTCTACTAGCGGGAGTACGATACGAGCAGTACTTC
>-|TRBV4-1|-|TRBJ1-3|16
CASSHATGDSGNTIYF
TGCGCCAGCAGCCATGCGACAGGAGATTCTGGAAACACCATATATTTT
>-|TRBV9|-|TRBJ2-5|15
CASSVGQVGQETQYF
TGTGCCAGCAGCGTGGGACAAGTAGGTCAAGAGACCCAGTACTTC
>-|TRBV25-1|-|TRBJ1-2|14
CASRPTAAAYGYTF
TGTGCCAGCAGACCAACGGCGGCAGCCTATGGCTACACCTTC
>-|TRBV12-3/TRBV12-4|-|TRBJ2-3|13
CASSLRGSDTQYF
TGTGCCAGCAGTTTACGGGGTTCAGATACGCAGTATTTT
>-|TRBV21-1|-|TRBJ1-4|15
CASSKAGTQNEKLFF
TGTGCCAGCAGCAAAGCCGGGACACAGAATGAAAAACTGTTTTTT
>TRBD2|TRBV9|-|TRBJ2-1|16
CASSDRLASGYNEQFF
TGTGCCAGCAGCGACCGACTAGCAAGTGGCTACAATGAGCAGTTCTTC
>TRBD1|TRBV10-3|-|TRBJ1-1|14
CAITPGQENTEAFF
TGTGCCATCACTCCGGGACAGGAGAACACTGAAGCTTTCTTT
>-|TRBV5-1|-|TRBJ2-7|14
CASSLGTGKGEQYF
TGCGCCAGCAGCTTGGGTACAGGGAAAGGGGAGCAGTACTTC